Shown below are 20 T cell receptor beta chains from a single sample sequenced in a study of blood T cell repertoires in COVID-19. The protocol was immunoSEQ multiplex PCR, while the TCRdb copy is restricted to in-frame clones and leaves out a portion. The sample has around 300,000 clones, about 88% seen once. Sequencing was performed on PBMCs or T cells enriched from blood (not recorded which). These TCRs come from a woman aged 45-60 years who had recovered from COVID-19.

This clone was counted a single time. The chain is built from TRBV7-8 and TRBJ1-4; 8 positions agree with TRBD1. The germline CDR1 and CDR2 sequences are SGHVS and FQNEAQ. V was clipped by 0 bases and J by 7 bases; unmatched bases: 10. The CDR3 has 17 amino acids. The CDR3 region is CASSLARSGQGGEKLFF. As DNA, the CDR3 is TGTGCCAGCAGCTTAGCGAGGTCAGGACAGGGTGGTGAAAAACTGTTTTTT.

The V gene is TRBV28, the J gene TRBJ2-3, with 10 nucleotides matching TRBD2. After removal of 8 bases from V and 4 bases from J, the junction contained 18 bases not matched to a gene. Germline assignment: CDR1 MDHEN and CDR2 SYDVKM. This CDR3 contains 18 residues. The CDR3 region is CASGTHGASGSQADTQYF. CDR3 DNA sequence: TGTGCCAGCGGCACTCACGGGGCTAGCGGGAGTCAGGCAGATACGCAGTATTTT.

CDR3 loop: CATSDTGQGSTEAFF. CDR3 in DNA: TGTGCCACCAGTGATACGGGACAGGGTTCTACTGAAGCTTTCTTT. The chain combines TRBV24-1 with TRBJ1-1, with 9 bases identical to TRBD1. The CDR3 is 15 residues long. The junction had 6 bases not matched to a gene; V was cut back by 3 bases and J by 5 bases. In germline, CDR1 is KGHDR, CDR2 SFDVKD.

The CDR3 sequence: CASSQETGTEQFF. Here the CDR3 DNA reads TGTGCCAGCAGCCAAGAGACAGGGACTGAGCAGTTCTTC. This chain connects TRBV3-1 (or the pseudogene TRBV3-2) to TRBJ2-1; 7 bases map to TRBD1. Germline V gene data show CDR1 as LGHDT and CDR2 as YNNKEL (reference sequence). The length of the CDR3 is 13 residues. J lost 9 bases, V lost 0 bases, and 2 bases had no gene match.

V gene TRBV18 combines with J gene TRBJ2-1; TRBD2 might be the D (6 bases). V dropped 3 bases and J dropped 9 bases, with 15 bases sitting between them. The germline V gene has CDR1 KGHSH and CDR2 LQKENI. The CDR3 loop spans 14 amino acids. CDR3: CASSPSGDVGEQFF. The CDR3 DNA follows: TGTGCCAGCTCACCGTCGGGAGATGTGGGTGAGCAGTTCTTC.

The chain joins TRBV4-3 to TRBJ1-5, with a possible D match to TRBD1 (6 bases). With 0 bases removed from V and 11 bases from J, the gap between germline ends came to 11 bases. This CDR3 has 13 residues. Germline values: CDR1 LGHNA, CDR2 YSLEER. The chain's CDR3 is CASSQEPGVAQHF. In nucleotides, the CDR3 is TGCGCCAGCAGCCAAGAACCAGGGGTAGCCCAGCATTTT.

This chain joins TRBV11-2 and TRBJ2-7, with a tentative D call TRBD2 (5 bases). The CDR3 extends over 18 amino acids. The ends were cut back, 0 bases at V and 0 bases at J, with 18 bases in the middle. CDR1 and CDR2 from the germline V gene are SGHAT and FQNNGV. The CDR3 spells CASSLDGSRSTYSYEQYF. CDR3 bases: TGTGCCAGCAGCTTAGATGGGAGCAGGAGCACCTACTCCTACGAGCAGTACTTC. Using reference TRBV11-2 and TRBJ2-7 for the parts outside the CDR3, the full variable domain is EAGVAQSPRYKIIEKRQSVAFWCNPISGHATLYWYQQILGQGPKLLIQFQNNGVVDDSQLPKDRFSAERLKGVDSTLKIQPAKLEDSAVYLCASSLDGSRSTYSYEQYFGPGTRLTVT.

The V call is TRBV3-1 (or the pseudogene TRBV3-2), the J call TRBJ2-1; 10 bases fit TRBD2. This CDR3 region has 16 residues. Germline CDR1 reads LGHDT; CDR2 reads YNNKEL (reference sequence). The ends lost 6 bases at V and 7 bases at J; junction bases unmatched: 12. CDR3: CASRQSGRVLQNEQFF. CDR3 in DNA: TGTGCCAGCAGACAAAGCGGGAGGGTCCTACAAAATGAGCAGTTCTTC.

This clone was recorded once. This chain links TRBV18 with TRBJ2-3, with D possibly TRBD1 on 7 matching bases. The germline V gene has CDR1 KGHSH and CDR2 LQKENI. CDR3 size: 15 residues. Trimming took off 3 bases at V and 1 base at J, with 11 bases between the two ends. The CDR3 DNA follows: TGTGCCAGCTCACCGACAGGGACTGGCACAGATACGCAGTATTTT. Its translation: CASSPTGTGTDTQYF.

This sequence joins TRBV27 and TRBJ2-7, with D perhaps TRBD2 (6 bases). The germline V gene has CDR1 MNHEY and CDR2 SMNVEV (reference sequence). The CDR3 totals 16 residues. V was trimmed by 0 bases and J by 2 bases, leaving 14 bases between them. CDR3 sequence (DNA): TGTGCCAGCAGTTTATCGATCCAGCGGGCCGCCTACGAGCAGTACTTC. It translates to CASSLSIQRAAYEQYF.

The J gene is TRBJ1-6, the V gene TRBV5-4, with TRBD1 matching 10 bases. V shed 5 bases, J shed 10 bases, and the junction held 15 bases outside the gene matches. CDR1 is SGHNT, CDR2 YYREEE, per germline (reference sequence). The CDR3 consists of 17 residues. CDR3 DNA sequence: TGTGCCAGCAGGGGCGTGGCGCCGGGACAGGGGAACTCACCCCTCCACTTT. Encoded protein: CASRGVAPGQGNSPLHF.

The chain recombines TRBV7-8 with TRBJ1-1; TRBD1 is a possible D gene (6 bases). Per germline, CDR1 SGHVS and CDR2 FQNEAQ. V was pared by 4 bases and J by 8 bases, with 14 bases between. The CDR3 has 13 amino acids. The CDR3 is CASSSTGFTEAFF. The CDR3 DNA reads as TGTGCCAGCAGCTCTACAGGGTTTACAGAAGCTTTCTTT.

V gene TRBV24-1 combines with J gene TRBJ1-2; D gene unclear. Trimming removed 4 bases at V and 2 bases at J, with 7 bases between. Germline assignment: CDR1 KGHDR and CDR2 SFDVKD. CDR3 size: 13 residues. The CDR3 region has the DNA TGTGCCACCAGTGACACGAGAAACTATGGCTACACCTTC. Translation: CATSDTRNYGYTF.

The chain couples TRBV29-1 to TRBJ1-3, with D uncertain. CDR3 length equals 12 residues. Trimming cost V 7 bases and J 4 bases, with 11 bases left between them. The germline gives CDR1 SQVTM, CDR2 ANQGSEA. The CDR3 DNA is TGCAGCGCGTCTATCTCGGGAAACACCATATATTTT. Its protein product is CSASISGNTIYF.

The chain carries TRBV7-9 and TRBJ2-3; TRBD2 matches 11 bases. CDR3 size: 17 residues. Germline CDR1 is SEHNR and CDR2 is FQNEAQ (reference sequence). V gave up 2 bases and J gave up 2 bases; unmatched junction bases: 6. CDR3 in DNA: TGTGCCAGCAGCTTACTGTCTAGCGGGAGGCCCACAGATACGCAGTATTTT. Its protein is CASSLLSSGRPTDTQYF.

V and J are TRBV4-1 and TRBJ2-1, with 10 positions matching TRBD2. Trimming removed 5 bases from V and 4 bases from J; junction bases left unmatched: 5. The CDR3 contains 15 residues. Germline loops: CDR1 MGHRA, CDR2 YSYEKL. CDR3 loop: CASSATSGTYNEQFF. CDR3 coding DNA: TGCGCCAGCAGCGCAACTAGCGGGACGTACAATGAGCAGTTCTTC.

The chain carries TRBV7-9 and TRBJ2-7; a weak D match, TRBD2 (6 bases). Trimming pared 5 bases from V and 3 bases from J, leaving 11 bases between. The CDR3 has 13 residues. Looked up from germline, CDR1 is SEHNR and CDR2 is FQNEAQ (reference sequence). CDR3 amino acids: CASSGGTVYEQYF. The CDR3 DNA sequence: TGTGCCAGCAGCGGGGGGACGGTCTACGAGCAGTACTTC. Full variable domain (rest looked up from reference TRBV7-9 and TRBJ2-7): DTGVSQNPRHKITKRGQNVTFRCDPISEHNRLYWYRQTLGQGPEFLTYFQNEAQLEKSRLLSDRFSAERPKGSFSTLEIQRTEQGDSAMYLCASSGGTVYEQYFGPGTRLTVT.

The rearrangement uses TRBV7-2 and TRBJ2-7; possibly TRBD1 for D (6 bases). The CDR3 is 16 amino acids. Germline V gives CDR1 SGHTA, CDR2 FQGNSA. The germline V and J ends were trimmed by 2 bases and 6 bases, with 20 bases remaining between them. DNA of the CDR3: TGTGCCAGCAGCTTACAAGGGGGAGCAGCCGTTGTCGAGCAGTACTTC. This encodes CASSLQGGAAVVEQYF.

The CDR3 nucleotides are TGTGCCAGCACCCTAACGGAACTAGCGGGAGCCACAGATACGCAGTATTTT. It encodes CASTLTELAGATDTQYF. The rearrangement joins TRBV2 to TRBJ2-3; 11 nucleotides match TRBD2. CDR3 size: 17 residues. CDR1 and CDR2 from the germline V gene are SNHLY and FYNNEI. The V gene end was trimmed by 7 bases and the J gene end by 2 bases; junction bases not matched to a gene: 11. Looking up the rest from reference TRBV2 and TRBJ2-3 gives the full variable domain: EPEVTQTPSHQVTQMGQEVILRCVPISNHLYFYWYRQILGQKVEFLVSFYNNEISEKSEIFDDQFSVERPDGSNFTLKIRSTKLEDSAMYFCASTLTELAGATDTQYFGPGTRLTVL.

A note on this clone: An end of the junction differs from the germline gene, which may be a read error. The chain combines TRBV7-9 with TRBJ2-1, with 11 bases fitting TRBD2. The CDR3 totals 17 residues. Looked up from germline, CDR1 is SEHNR and CDR2 is FQNEAQ (reference sequence). CDR3 nucleotides: TGTGCCAGCAGCCCCGGGACTAGCGGTCTCTCCGACAATGAGCAGTTCTTC. The encoded protein is CASSPGTSGLSDNEQFF.